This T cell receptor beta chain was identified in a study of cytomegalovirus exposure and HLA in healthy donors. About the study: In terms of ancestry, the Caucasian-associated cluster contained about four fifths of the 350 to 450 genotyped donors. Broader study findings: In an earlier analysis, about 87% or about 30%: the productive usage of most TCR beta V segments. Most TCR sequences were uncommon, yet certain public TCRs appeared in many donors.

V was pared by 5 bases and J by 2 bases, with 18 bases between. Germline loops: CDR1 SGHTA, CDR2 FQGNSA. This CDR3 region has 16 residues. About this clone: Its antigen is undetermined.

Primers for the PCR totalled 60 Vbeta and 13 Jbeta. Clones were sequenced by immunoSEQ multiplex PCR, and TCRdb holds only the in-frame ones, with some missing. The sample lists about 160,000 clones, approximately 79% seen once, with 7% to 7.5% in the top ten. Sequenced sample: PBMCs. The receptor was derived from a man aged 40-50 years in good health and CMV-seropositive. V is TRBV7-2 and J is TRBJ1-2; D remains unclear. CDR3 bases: TGTGCCAGCAGCCCAAGGGCCGTCCGAGGGAACTATGGCTACACCTTC. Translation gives CASSPRAVRGNYGYTF.